By share, the clone carrying this T cell receptor (beta chain) ranks as medium-sized (0.01 to 0.1%). Germline lookup yields CDR1 SEHNR and CDR2 FQNEAQ (reference sequence). The CDR3 contains 19 residues. The V segment lost 5 bases and the J segment 3 bases; nucleotides outside the gene matches: 16. The sample originates from a study of HIV-infected patients and healthy controls. All unsorted peripheral T cells were captured because whole blood was used without fractionation. Around 530 ng RNA was reverse transcribed with alpha and beta constant-region primers. Alpha and beta chain libraries were made separately by chain-specific third strand synthesis with multiplexing indices. In TCRdb, the 5' RACE reads were re-called with MiXCR into one record per CDR3 protein. This sample has 8,500 to 11,000 distinct CDR3 sequences, with approximately 8% found just once.

The specimen was blood. The clonotype originates from an adult in good health. The chain joins TRBV7-9 to TRBJ2-7; 13 nucleotides align to TRBD2. The CDR3: CASSPRAGVTSGGIYEQYF. The CDR3 DNA reads TGTGCCAGCAGCCCCCGTGCGGGGGTGACTAGCGGGGGGATCTACGAGCAGTACTTC.